These 31 T cell receptor beta chains came from one sample sequenced in a study of blood T cells in healthy people across ages. Sample-barcoded 5' priming and a J-beta primer mix drove a second PCR of roughly 6 to 12 cycles. Using its own MiXCR run on the 5' RACE reads, TCRdb lists one record per CDR3 protein. The sample includes about 800,000 distinct CDR3 sequences, 46% of them seen just once. The sample comprised blood. The receptors shown here come from a man at least 80 years old in good health.

This clonotype came up a few times. The rearrangement uses TRBV24-1 and TRBJ1-5; D is possibly TRBD1 (6 bases). This CDR3 spans 16 amino acids. The V end was cut by 7 bases, the J end by 0 bases, with 15 bases between. From germline, CDR1 is KGHDR and CDR2 SFDVKD. CDR3 protein: CATSDGDNRSNQPQHF. The CDR3, as DNA: TGTGCCACCAGCGATGGGGACAACCGTAGCAATCAGCCCCAGCATTTT.

The J gene is TRBJ2-5, the V gene TRBV5-1, with D possibly being TRBD1 (5 bases). The CDR3 totals 15 residues. Germline loops: CDR1 SGHRS, CDR2 YFSETQ. V was clipped by 6 bases and J by 1 base, with 16 bases between them. CDR3 sequence reads: CASTYGATRQETQYF. DNA of the CDR3: TGCGCCAGCACCTATGGGGCGACTCGCCAAGAGACCCAGTACTTC.

The chain uses TRBV30 and TRBJ2-5; 9 bases are shared with TRBD2. The CDR3 spans 15 residues. V was pared by 2 bases and J by 2 bases, with 6 bases of the junction left unmatched. Germline assignment: CDR1 GTSNPN and CDR2 SVGIG (reference sequence). The DNA of the CDR3 is TGTGCCTGGAGTATTATAGCGGGAGAACAAGAGACCCAGTACTTC. Protein sequence: CAWSIIAGEQETQYF.

This clonotype was counted many times. This chain uses TRBV7-2 with TRBJ1-5; TRBD1 is a possible D gene (6 bases). Between the trimmed V and J ends, which lost 4 bases and 1 base, there was a span of 8 bases. The CDR3 has 14 residues. Germline assignment: CDR1 SGHTA and CDR2 FQGNSA. The CDR3 DNA reads as TGTGCCAGCAGCTCAGGGGTGAGCAATCAGCCCCAGCATTTT. Translation: CASSSGVSNQPQHF. Supplemented by reference TRBV7-2 and TRBJ1-5, the full variable domain reads GAGVSQSPSNKVTEKGKDVELRCDPISGHTALYWYRQSLGQGLEFLIYFQGNSAPDKSGLPSDRFSAERTGGSVSTLTIQRTQQEDSAVYLCASSSGVSNQPQHFGDGTRLSIL.

V and J are TRBV6-5 and TRBJ2-5; maybe TRBD1 (6 bases). Trimming took off 5 bases at V and 7 bases at J, with 11 bases between the two ends. The CDR3 spans 12 residues. Germline CDR1 and CDR2: MNHEY and SVGAGI. In DNA, the CDR3 is TGTGCCAGCAGTACGGACAGCGGGACCCAGTACTTC. Amino acid sequence: CASSTDSGTQYF.

The V gene is TRBV6-1, the J gene TRBJ2-3, with TRBD2 identical over 10 bases. V was clipped by 4 bases and J by 8 bases; unmatched bases: 6. The CDR3 covers 14 residues. CDR1 is MNHNS, CDR2 SASEGT, per germline. The CDR3 DNA follows: TGTGCCAGCAGTGCGCTAGCGGGAGAGCCTACGCAGTATTTT. Protein sequence: CASSALAGEPTQYF.

This clonotype has a handful of counts. V and J are TRBV7-3 and TRBJ2-3, with a tentative D call TRBD1 (6 bases). This CDR3 has 16 amino acids. Germline CDR1 reads SGHTA; CDR2 reads FQGTGA. V lost 3 bases and J lost 1, with 14 bases in between. The CDR3, as DNA: TGTGCCAGCAGCTTGATGAACAGGGTTGGCACAGATACGCAGTATTTT. Translated: CASSLMNRVGTDTQYF.

In its sample, this clonotype was seen many times. The chain has TRBV20-1 and TRBJ1-1, with 7 bases matching TRBD1. The ends lost 3 bases at V and 0 bases at J; junction bases unmatched: 13. This CDR3 region has 17 residues. The V gene's germline CDR1 is DFQATT and CDR2 SNEGSKA (reference sequence). CDR3 amino acids: CSASPWDSTAMNTEAFF. The DNA for the CDR3 is TGCAGTGCTAGTCCATGGGACAGCACCGCGATGAACACTGAAGCTTTCTTT.

About this clonotype: Germline is not matched at one junction end, which may reflect a read error. The V and J genes are TRBV12-3 or TRBV12-4 and TRBJ2-3; D may be TRBD1 (6 bases). The CDR3 contains 14 residues. The chain's CDR3 is CASSFRGDTDMQYF. DNA of the CDR3: TGTGCCAGCAGTTTCAGAGGGGACACAGATATGCAGTATTTT.

This clonotype was seen once. The chain uses TRBV20-1 and TRBJ2-7; 9 nucleotides align to TRBD2. Germline trimming cut 2 bases from V and 2 bases from J; bases unmatched to any gene: 4. This CDR3 has 14 amino acids. Germline V gene lookup returns CDR1 DFQATT and CDR2 SNEGSKA (reference sequence). The CDR3 DNA reads TGCAGTGCTAGAAAGCGGGGGGCCACCTACGAGCAGTACTTC. As protein: CSARKRGATYEQYF.

This clonotype was found a few times. V usage is TRBV12-3 or TRBV12-4 and J usage is TRBJ2-6; 10 bases are shared with TRBD1. The CDR3 loop spans 18 amino acids. The J segment lost 0 bases and the V segment lost 2 bases, leaving 4 bases of the junction unmatched. CDR3 region: CASSLRTGGLSGANVLTF. The DNA for the CDR3 is TGTGCCAGCAGTTTAAGGACAGGGGGGCTCTCTGGGGCCAACGTCCTGACTTTC.

The rearrangement uses TRBV3-1 and TRBJ2-4; unclear D gene. V shed 0 bases and J shed 6 bases, with 9 bases lying between them. CDR3 size: 14 residues. Germline V gene sequence: CDR1 LGHDT, CDR2 YNNKEL (reference sequence). The CDR3 spells CASSQDSGGNIQYF. The CDR3 bases are TGTGCCAGCAGCCAAGATAGTGGCGGAAACATTCAGTACTTC.

This clonotype has just a few counts. This chain uses TRBV7-2 with TRBJ1-6; D not resolved. V was trimmed by 2 bases and J by 7 bases, leaving 12 bases between them. The CDR3 is made up of 15 amino acids. CDR1 and CDR2 (germline): SGHTA, FQGNSA. This CDR3 is CASSLTRPGNSPLHF. The DNA of the CDR3 is TGTGCCAGCAGCTTAACGCGTCCGGGGAATTCACCCCTCCACTTT.

This clonotype has just a few counts. The rearrangement links TRBV27 to TRBJ2-7; 8 positions agree with TRBD1. The J call is uncertain, as TRBJ2-5 better fits the DNA end. Germline CDR1 and CDR2: MNHEY and SMNVEV (reference sequence). The CDR3 spans 13 residues. Written as DNA, the CDR3 is TGTGCCAGCAGCAGGGGGCGGTTGGAGACCCAGTACTTC. It translates to CASSRGRLETQYF.

V and J are TRBV12-3 or TRBV12-4 and TRBJ2-1, with D possibly TRBD1 on 6 matching bases. The CDR3 has 15 amino acids. Trimming pared 4 bases from V and 1 base from J, leaving 11 bases between. CDR3 DNA sequence: TGTGCCAGCAGTTCAACAGGGATGTCCTACAATGAGCAGTTCTTC. This translates into CASSSTGMSYNEQFF.

This rearrangement joins TRBV5-5 to TRBJ2-4; a weak D match, TRBD1 (6 bases). The J call is uncertain, as TRBJ2-7 better fits the DNA end. The CDR3 runs 14 residues. Germline assignment: CDR1 SGHKS and CDR2 YYEKEE (reference sequence). Here the CDR3 reads CASSLYAGAYEQYF. DNA for the CDR3: TGTGCCAGCAGCTTGTACGCAGGGGCCTACGAGCAGTACTTC.

In its sample, this clonotype was seen a few times. The chain couples TRBV30 to TRBJ2-7, with D perhaps matching TRBD1 (5 bases). Trimming cost V 5 bases and J 5 bases, with 16 bases left between them. This CDR3 spans 13 amino acids. Germline V gene data show CDR1 as GTSNPN and CDR2 as SVGIG (reference sequence). The CDR3 loop is CAWVGAGRHEQYF. As DNA, the CDR3 is TGTGCCTGGGTAGGGGCAGGGCGGCACGAGCAGTACTTC.

This clonotype was seen once. The J gene is TRBJ2-3, the V gene TRBV20-1; maybe TRBD1 (5 bases). The CDR3 is made up of 15 amino acids. Germline CDR1 is DFQATT and CDR2 is SNEGSKA (reference sequence). Trimming shortened V by 3 bases and J by 3 bases, and 16 bases separated the two germline ends. This CDR3 is CSASPAQGGTDTQYF. The CDR3 DNA follows: TGCAGTGCTAGCCCCGCGCAGGGTGGGACAGATACGCAGTATTTT.

This rearrangement joins TRBV28 to TRBJ2-7, with a possible D match to TRBD1 (5 bases). The J call could be wrong; TRBJ2-4 is a better fit for the DNA end. The germline V gene encodes CDR1 MDHEN and CDR2 SYDVKM. The CDR3 runs 12 residues. The CDR3 nucleotides are TGTGCCGCAGGGTCGTCAGTAGACATTCAGTACTTC. It translates to CAAGSSVDIQYF.

The chain links TRBV14 to TRBJ2-4; a weak D match, TRBD1 (5 bases). V dropped 5 bases and J dropped 10 bases, with 15 bases sitting between them. Looked up from germline, CDR1 is SGHDN and CDR2 is FVKESK. The CDR3 spans 13 residues. CDR3 protein: CASSEAGSGIQYF. CDR3 DNA: TGTGCCAGCAGCGAAGCAGGGTCCGGGATTCAGTACTTC.

The chain uses TRBV30 and TRBJ2-2; tentative D call: TRBD1 (5 bases). CDR1 GTSNPN and CDR2 SVGIG come from the germline V gene (reference sequence). The V and J ends lost 4 bases and 4 bases respectively, with 13 bases between them. The CDR3 totals 14 residues. CDR3: CAWTLTDITGELFF. For the CDR3, the DNA is TGTGCCTGGACTTTGACAGATATCACCGGGGAGCTGTTTTTT.

This rearrangement joins TRBV10-3 to TRBJ2-1; D is possibly TRBD1 or TRBD2 (6 bases each). Looked up from germline, CDR1 is ENHRY and CDR2 is SYGVKD. This CDR3 is built from 15 residues. Trimming stripped 4 bases from V and 4 bases from J, with 14 bases between. The CDR3 coding sequence is TGTGCCATCAGTGGGGGGGCCAGGGGATACAATGAGCAGTTCTTC. This encodes CAISGGARGYNEQFF.

The chain recombines TRBV5-1 with TRBJ2-7, with a weak D call TRBD1 (5 bases). Germline values: CDR1 SGHRS, CDR2 YFSETQ. With 2 bases removed from V and 2 bases from J, the gap between germline ends came to 8 bases. CDR3 length: 13 amino acids. The CDR3, as DNA: TGCGCCAGCAGCTTCCAGGGCCCCTACGAGCAGTACTTC. This encodes CASSFQGPYEQYF.

The chain is built from TRBV12-3 or TRBV12-4 and TRBJ2-1; TRBD2 aligns across 7 bases. The J segment lost 6 bases and the V segment lost 4 bases, leaving 6 bases of the junction unmatched. The CDR3 is made up of 14 amino acids. The DNA for the CDR3 is TGTGCCAGCAGTTCCCCGGCGGGGGTCAATGAGCAGTTCTTC. This encodes CASSSPAGVNEQFF.

The genes are TRBV7-8 and TRBJ2-5; the D is unclear. The CDR3 runs to 13 residues. Trimming took off 7 bases at V and 3 bases at J, with 12 bases between the two ends. The germline V gene has CDR1 SGHVS and CDR2 FQNEAQ. The CDR3 nucleotides are TGTGCCAGCACCCGGTGGGCGGAAGAGACCCAGTACTTC. Residues: CASTRWAEETQYF.

The chain is built from TRBV19 and TRBJ2-5, with D possibly matching TRBD2 (6 bases). CDR1 LNHDA and CDR2 SQIVND come from the germline V gene (reference sequence). V was clipped by 4 bases and J by 2 bases, with 14 bases between them. The length of the CDR3 is 15 residues. The CDR3 region has the DNA TGTGCCAGTAGTAGCCCGGGACTTCCACAAGAGACCCAGTACTTC. Protein sequence: CASSSPGLPQETQYF.

This sequence joins TRBV15 and TRBJ2-3, with D possibly being TRBD2 (6 bases). The V end lost 0 bases, the J end lost 6 bases, and 16 bases lay between the germline ends. In germline, CDR1 is LNHNV, CDR2 YYDKDF (reference sequence). The CDR3 is 16 residues long. CDR3 in DNA: TGTGCCACCAGCAGAGACGGCGGGGCTAGGGCTGATACGCAGTATTTT. This codes for CATSRDGGARADTQYF.

The genes are TRBV27 and TRBJ2-3; no reliable D call. The V end was cut by 6 bases, the J end by 2 bases, with 9 bases between. CDR3 length equals 13 residues. The germline V gene encodes CDR1 MNHEY and CDR2 SMNVEV (reference sequence). CDR3 DNA sequence: TGTGCCAGCAGCCTAATAAACACAGATACGCAGTATTTT. It yields the protein CASSLINTDTQYF.

The genes are TRBV27 and TRBJ1-2; 9 bases line up with TRBD1. The length of the CDR3 is 12 residues. The germline V gene has CDR1 MNHEY and CDR2 SMNVEV (reference sequence). J lost 8 bases, V lost 8 bases, and 6 bases had no gene match. CDR3 in DNA: TGTGCCAGCCGGGGACAGGGTCGGGGCTACACCTTC. It translates to CASRGQGRGYTF.

V is TRBV20-1 and J is TRBJ2-7, with 10 bases matching TRBD2. Germline V CDR1 and CDR2: DFQATT, SNEGSKA (reference sequence). The CDR3 loop spans 16 amino acids. Unmatched junction bases numbered 16, after V lost 5 bases and J lost 6 bases. The CDR3 bases are TGCAGTGCTGACGGACTAGCGGAAGGTACGGCTCTCGAGCAGTACTTC. It translates to CSADGLAEGTALEQYF.

The V gene is TRBV28, the J gene TRBJ2-6, with D unresolved. The V end lost 3 bases, the J end lost 0 bases, and 12 bases lay between the germline ends. The CDR3 loop spans 17 amino acids. Looked up from germline, CDR1 is MDHEN and CDR2 is SYDVKM. The chain's CDR3 is CASSFVAESSGANVLTF. Written as DNA, the CDR3 is TGTGCCAGCAGTTTCGTCGCGGAAAGCTCTGGGGCCAACGTCCTGACTTTC.